The 5 T cell receptor beta chains given below trace back to one sample, sequenced in a study of T cell responses to AZD1222 COVID-19 vaccine. Some clones are missing from TCRdb's copy, which holds only in-frame ones; the method was immunoSEQ multiplex PCR. The top ten clones hold roughly a sixth of a sample with 66,000 or so clones, over 75% of them seen once. The sample consisted of peripheral blood, taken on day 0 of AZD1222 vaccination. Receptors originate from an adult in good health.

This chain uses TRBV6-5 with TRBJ1-3; D possibly corresponds to TRBD1 (5 bases). The germline V gene has CDR1 MNHEY and CDR2 SVGAGI. CDR3 size: 14 residues. Trimming pared 6 bases from V and 2 bases from J, leaving 11 bases between. CDR3 coding DNA: TGTGCCAGCAGATCAGGGTCTCCTGGAAACACCATATATTTT. Amino acids: CASRSGSPGNTIYF.

V usage is TRBV4-1 and J usage is TRBJ2-7; 9 nucleotides match TRBD1. Trimming took 4 bases from V and 2 from J; bases not matched to a gene: 6. Germline V gene lookup returns CDR1 MGHRA and CDR2 YSYEKL. This CDR3 is 15 amino acids long. The CDR3 spells CASSLGGTGPYEQYF. The CDR3 bases are TGCGCCAGCAGCCTCGGAGGGACAGGGCCCTACGAGCAGTACTTC.

The V gene is TRBV7-6, the J gene TRBJ1-1, with D unresolved. The CDR3 loop spans 15 amino acids. Germline V lookup: CDR1 SGHVS, CDR2 FNYEAQ. Trimming took 1 base from V and 1 from J, leaving 10 bases between them. CDR3 nucleotides: TGTGCCAGCAGCTTAGGAGGGCCGGCGAACACTGAAGCTTTCTTT. As protein: CASSLGGPANTEAFF.

The chain joins TRBV12-3 or TRBV12-4 to TRBJ1-1; tentative D call: TRBD1 (5 bases). V lost 6 bases and J lost 1, with 6 bases in between. This CDR3 is built from 12 residues. The CDR3 reads CASRRGNTEAFF. The CDR3 coding sequence is TGTGCCAGCAGGAGGGGGAACACTGAAGCTTTCTTT.

This clone occurred a few times. V usage is TRBV15 and J usage is TRBJ2-1, with D possibly matching TRBD1 (6 bases). Looked up from germline, CDR1 is LNHNV and CDR2 is YYDKDF (reference sequence). V was cut by 6 bases and J by 0 bases, with 9 bases left in between. The length of the CDR3 is 14 residues. CDR3 region: CATRGQPSYNEQFF. CDR3 in DNA: TGTGCCACCAGGGGACAACCCTCCTACAATGAGCAGTTCTTC.